The present entry profiles one TCR beta chain with its context. Its antigen is as yet unknown. Deletions cut 1 base from V and 0 bases from J, with 9 bases between. The CDR3 loop spans 15 amino acids. The germline V gene encodes CDR1 SGHNT and CDR2 YYREEE (reference sequence). This sample is drawn from a study of cytomegalovirus exposure and HLA in healthy donors. Study findings and constraints: TCR association rates varied by HLA locus in a later analysis, with DRB1 highest and HLA-C lowest. In a later analysis, a missense DCLRE1C variant was linked to TCR beta V- and J-gene trimming.

13 Jbeta primers and 60 Vbeta primers were used for the PCR. The assay was immunoSEQ multiplex PCR, and TCRdb's table has in-frame clones only and misses some. The data contain 130,000 or so clones, 77% of them seen just once; the ten biggest clones take up under 7%. The sequenced sample was PBMCs. V is TRBV5-4 and J is TRBJ2-3, with D perhaps TRBD1 (5 bases). The TCR was taken from a man younger than 35 in good health and CMV-seropositive. Here the CDR3 reads CASSLWQGSTDTQYF. CDR3 DNA: TGTGCCAGCAGCTTGTGGCAGGGTAGCACAGATACGCAGTATTTT.